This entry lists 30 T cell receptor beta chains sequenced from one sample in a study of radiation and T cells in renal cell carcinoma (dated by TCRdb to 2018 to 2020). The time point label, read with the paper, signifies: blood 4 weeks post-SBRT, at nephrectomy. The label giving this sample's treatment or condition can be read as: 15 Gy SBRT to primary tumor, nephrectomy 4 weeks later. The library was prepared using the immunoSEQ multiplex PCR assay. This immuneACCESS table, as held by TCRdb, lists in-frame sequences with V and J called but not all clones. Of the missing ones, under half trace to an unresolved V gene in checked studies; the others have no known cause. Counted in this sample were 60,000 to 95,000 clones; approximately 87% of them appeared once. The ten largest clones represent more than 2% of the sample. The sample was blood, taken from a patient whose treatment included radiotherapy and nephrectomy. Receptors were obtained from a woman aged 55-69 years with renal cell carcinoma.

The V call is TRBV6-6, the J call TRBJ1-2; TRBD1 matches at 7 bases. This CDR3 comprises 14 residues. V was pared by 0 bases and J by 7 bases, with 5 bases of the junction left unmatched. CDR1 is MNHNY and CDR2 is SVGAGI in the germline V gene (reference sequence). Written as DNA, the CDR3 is TGTGCCAGCAGTTACTCGAGAGGGGACAGTGGCTACACCTTC. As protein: CASSYSRGDSGYTF.

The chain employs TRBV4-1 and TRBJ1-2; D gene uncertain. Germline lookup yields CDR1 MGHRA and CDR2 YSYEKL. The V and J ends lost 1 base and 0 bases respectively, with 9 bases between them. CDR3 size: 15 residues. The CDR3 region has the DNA TGCGCCAGCAGCCAAGGCATCTGGTCTAACTATGGCTACACCTTC. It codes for CASSQGIWSNYGYTF.

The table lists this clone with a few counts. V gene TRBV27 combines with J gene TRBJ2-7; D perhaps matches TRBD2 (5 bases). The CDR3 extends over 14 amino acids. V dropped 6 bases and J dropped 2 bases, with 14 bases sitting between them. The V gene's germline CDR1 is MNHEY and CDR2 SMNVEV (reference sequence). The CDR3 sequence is CASSPGLETYEQYF. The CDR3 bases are TGTGCCAGCAGCCCTGGACTGGAGACCTACGAGCAGTACTTC.

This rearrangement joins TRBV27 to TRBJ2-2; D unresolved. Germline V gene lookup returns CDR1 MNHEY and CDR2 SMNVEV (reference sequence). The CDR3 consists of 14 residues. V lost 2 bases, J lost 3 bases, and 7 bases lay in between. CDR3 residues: CASSLLGYTGELFF. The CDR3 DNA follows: TGTGCCAGCAGTTTACTCGGGTACACCGGGGAGCTGTTTTTT.

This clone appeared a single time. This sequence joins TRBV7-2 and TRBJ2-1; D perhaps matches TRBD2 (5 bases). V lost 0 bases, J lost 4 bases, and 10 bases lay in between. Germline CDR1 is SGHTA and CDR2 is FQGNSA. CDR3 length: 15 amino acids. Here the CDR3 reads CASSLAGVRYNEQFF. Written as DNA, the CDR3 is TGTGCCAGCAGCTTAGCGGGAGTGCGGTACAATGAGCAGTTCTTC.

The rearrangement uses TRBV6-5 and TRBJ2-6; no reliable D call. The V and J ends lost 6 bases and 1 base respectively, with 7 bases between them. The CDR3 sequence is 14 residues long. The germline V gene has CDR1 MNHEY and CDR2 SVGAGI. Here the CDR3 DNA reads TGTGCCAGCAGAAGAGATTCTGGGGCCAACGTCCTGACTTTC. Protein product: CASRRDSGANVLTF.

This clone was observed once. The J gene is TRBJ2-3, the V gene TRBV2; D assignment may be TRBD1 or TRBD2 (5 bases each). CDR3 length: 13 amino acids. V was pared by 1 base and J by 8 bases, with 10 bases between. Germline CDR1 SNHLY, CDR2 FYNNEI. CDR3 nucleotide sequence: TGTGCCAGCAGTGAAGAGGGGACCTTTACGCAGTATTTT. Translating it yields CASSEEGTFTQYF.

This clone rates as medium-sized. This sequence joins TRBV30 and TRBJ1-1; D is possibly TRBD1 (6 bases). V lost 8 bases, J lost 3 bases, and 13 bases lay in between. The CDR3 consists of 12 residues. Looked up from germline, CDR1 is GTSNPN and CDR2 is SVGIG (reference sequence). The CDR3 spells CAGGRTDTEAFF. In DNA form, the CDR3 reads TGTGCCGGGGGACGGACAGACACTGAAGCTTTCTTT.

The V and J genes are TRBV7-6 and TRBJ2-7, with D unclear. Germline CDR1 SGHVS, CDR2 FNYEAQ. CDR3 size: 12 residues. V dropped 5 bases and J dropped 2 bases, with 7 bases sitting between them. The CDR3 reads CASSPVPYEQYF. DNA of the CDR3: TGTGCCAGCAGCCCGGTTCCCTACGAGCAGTACTTC.

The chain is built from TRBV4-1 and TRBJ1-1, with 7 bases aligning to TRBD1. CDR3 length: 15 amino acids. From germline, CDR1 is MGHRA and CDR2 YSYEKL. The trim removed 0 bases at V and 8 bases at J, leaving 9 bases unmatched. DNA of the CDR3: TGCGCCAGCAGCCAAGAGCGCCAGGGGGTATTGGAAGCTTTCTTT. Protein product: CASSQERQGVLEAFF.

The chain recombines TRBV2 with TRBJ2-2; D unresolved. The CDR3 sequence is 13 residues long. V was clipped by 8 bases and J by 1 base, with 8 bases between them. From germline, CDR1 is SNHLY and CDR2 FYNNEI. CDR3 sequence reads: CASEIENTGELFF. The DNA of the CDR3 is TGTGCCAGCGAGATTGAGAACACCGGGGAGCTGTTTTTT.

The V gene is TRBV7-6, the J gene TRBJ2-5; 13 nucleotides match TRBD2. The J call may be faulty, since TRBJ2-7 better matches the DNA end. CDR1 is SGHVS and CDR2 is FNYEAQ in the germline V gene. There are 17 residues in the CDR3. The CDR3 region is CASSLGTGTSGTYEQYF. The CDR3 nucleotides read TGTGCCAGCAGCTTAGGAACCGGGACTAGCGGGACCTACGAGCAGTACTTC.

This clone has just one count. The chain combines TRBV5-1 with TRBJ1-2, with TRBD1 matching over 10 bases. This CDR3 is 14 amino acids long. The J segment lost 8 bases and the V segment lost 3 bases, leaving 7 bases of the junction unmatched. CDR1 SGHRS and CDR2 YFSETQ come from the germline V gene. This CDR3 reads CASSSGQGDRGYTF. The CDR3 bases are TGCGCCAGCAGCTCAGGACAGGGGGACAGGGGCTACACCTTC.

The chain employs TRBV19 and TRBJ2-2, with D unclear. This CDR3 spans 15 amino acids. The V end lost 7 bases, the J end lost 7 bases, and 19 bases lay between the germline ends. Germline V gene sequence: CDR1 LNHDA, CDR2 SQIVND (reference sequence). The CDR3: CASKPAGAFVGELFF. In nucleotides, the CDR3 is TGTGCCAGTAAGCCGGCAGGTGCTTTCGTCGGGGAGCTGTTTTTT.

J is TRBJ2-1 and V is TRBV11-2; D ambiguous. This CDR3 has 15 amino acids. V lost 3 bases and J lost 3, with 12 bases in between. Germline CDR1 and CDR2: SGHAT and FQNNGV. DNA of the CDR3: TGTGCCAGCAGCTTGGTGCAGACTGTCTACAATGAGCAGTTCTTC. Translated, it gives CASSLVQTVYNEQFF.

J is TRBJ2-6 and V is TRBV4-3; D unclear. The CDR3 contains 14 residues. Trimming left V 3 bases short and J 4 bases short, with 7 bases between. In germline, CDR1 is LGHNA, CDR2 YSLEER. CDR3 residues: CASSQGFGANVLTF. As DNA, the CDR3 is TGCGCCAGCAGCCAGGGCTTCGGGGCCAACGTCCTGACTTTC.

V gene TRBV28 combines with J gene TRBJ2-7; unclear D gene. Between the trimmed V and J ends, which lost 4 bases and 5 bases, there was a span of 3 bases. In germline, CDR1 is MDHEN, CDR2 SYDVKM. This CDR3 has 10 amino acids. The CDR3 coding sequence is TGTGCCAGCAGTTACGACGAGCAGTACTTC. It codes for CASSYDEQYF.

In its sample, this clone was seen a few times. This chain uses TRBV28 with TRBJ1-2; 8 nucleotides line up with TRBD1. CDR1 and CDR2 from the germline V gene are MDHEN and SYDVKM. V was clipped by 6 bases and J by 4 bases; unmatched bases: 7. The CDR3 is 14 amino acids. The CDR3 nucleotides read TGTGCCAGCAGCCCCAGGGGGCGTAGCTATGGCTACACCTTC. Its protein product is CASSPRGRSYGYTF.

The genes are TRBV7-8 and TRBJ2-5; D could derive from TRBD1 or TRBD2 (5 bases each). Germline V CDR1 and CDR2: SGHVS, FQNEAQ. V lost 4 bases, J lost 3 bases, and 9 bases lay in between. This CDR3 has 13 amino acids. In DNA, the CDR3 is TGTGCCAGCAGCTCCGGGGCCGAAGAGACCCAGTACTTC. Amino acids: CASSSGAEETQYF.

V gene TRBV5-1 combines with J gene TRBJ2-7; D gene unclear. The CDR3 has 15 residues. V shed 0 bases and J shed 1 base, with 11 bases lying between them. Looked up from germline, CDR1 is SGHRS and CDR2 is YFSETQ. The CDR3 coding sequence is TGCGCCAGCAGCTTGGGGCAGACGCTGTCCTACGAGCAGTACTTC. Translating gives CASSLGQTLSYEQYF.

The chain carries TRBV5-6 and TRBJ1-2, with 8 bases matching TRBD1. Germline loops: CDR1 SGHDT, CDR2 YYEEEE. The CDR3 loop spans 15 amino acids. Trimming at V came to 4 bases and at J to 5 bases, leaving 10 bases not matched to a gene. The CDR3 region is CASSLTGTGGYGYTF. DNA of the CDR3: TGTGCCAGCAGCCTAACCGGGACAGGAGGTTATGGCTACACCTTC.

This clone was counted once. CDR3 protein: CASSDREPYNSPLHF. As DNA, the CDR3 is TGTGCCAGCAGTGACCGAGAGCCCTATAATTCACCCCTCCACTTT. The rearrangement uses TRBV2 and TRBJ1-6; no reliable D call. The V gene lost 3 bases and the J gene lost 2 bases, with 8 bases spanning the gap. This CDR3 spans 15 amino acids. Germline V gene sequence: CDR1 SNHLY, CDR2 FYNNEI. Looking up the rest from reference TRBV2 and TRBJ1-6 gives the full variable domain: EPEVTQTPSHQVTQMGQEVILRCVPISNHLYFYWYRQILGQKVEFLVSFYNNEISEKSEIFDDQFSVERPDGSNFTLKIRSTKLEDSAMYFCASSDREPYNSPLHFGNGTRLTVT.

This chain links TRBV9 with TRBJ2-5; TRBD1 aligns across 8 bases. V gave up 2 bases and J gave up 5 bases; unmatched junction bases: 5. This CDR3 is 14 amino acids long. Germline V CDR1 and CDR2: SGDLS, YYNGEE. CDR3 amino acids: CASSVTGAGETQYF. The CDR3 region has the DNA TGTGCCAGCAGCGTGACAGGGGCAGGGGAGACCCAGTACTTC.

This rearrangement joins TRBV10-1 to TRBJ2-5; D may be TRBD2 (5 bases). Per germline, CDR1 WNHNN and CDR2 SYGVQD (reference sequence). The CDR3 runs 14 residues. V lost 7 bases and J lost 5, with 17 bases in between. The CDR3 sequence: CASNLPGKEETQYF. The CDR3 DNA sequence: TGCGCCAGCAACCTCCCGGGGAAGGAGGAGACCCAGTACTTC.

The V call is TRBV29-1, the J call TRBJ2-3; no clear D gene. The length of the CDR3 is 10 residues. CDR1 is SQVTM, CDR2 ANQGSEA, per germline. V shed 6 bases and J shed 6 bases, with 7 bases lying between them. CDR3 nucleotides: TGCAGCGTGGGTCATGATACGCAGTATTTT. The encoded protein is CSVGHDTQYF.

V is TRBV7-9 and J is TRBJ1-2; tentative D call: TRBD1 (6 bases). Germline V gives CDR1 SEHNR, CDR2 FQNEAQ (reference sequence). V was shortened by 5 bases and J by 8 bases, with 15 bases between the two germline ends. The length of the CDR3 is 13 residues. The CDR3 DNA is TGTGCCAGCAGCCCGACAGGTCCTAAGGGCTACACCTTC. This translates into CASSPTGPKGYTF.

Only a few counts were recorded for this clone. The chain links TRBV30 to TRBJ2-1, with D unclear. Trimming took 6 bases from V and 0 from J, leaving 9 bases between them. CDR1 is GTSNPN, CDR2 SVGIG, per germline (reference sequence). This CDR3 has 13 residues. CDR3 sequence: CACTLGSYNEQFF. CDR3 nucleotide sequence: TGTGCCTGCACTCTGGGCTCCTACAATGAGCAGTTCTTC.

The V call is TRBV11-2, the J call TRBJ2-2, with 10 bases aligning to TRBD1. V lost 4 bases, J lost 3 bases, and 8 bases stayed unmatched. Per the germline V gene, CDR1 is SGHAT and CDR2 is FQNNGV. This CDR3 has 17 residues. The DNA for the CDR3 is TGTGCCAGCAGCTCGACAGGGGGCGCGGTATACACCGGGGAGCTGTTTTTT. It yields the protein CASSSTGGAVYTGELFF.

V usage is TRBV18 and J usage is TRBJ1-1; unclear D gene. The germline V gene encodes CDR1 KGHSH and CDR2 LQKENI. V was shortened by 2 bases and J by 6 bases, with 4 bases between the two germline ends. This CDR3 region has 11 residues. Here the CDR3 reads CASSPESEAFF. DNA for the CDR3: TGTGCCAGCTCACCAGAGTCTGAAGCTTTCTTT.

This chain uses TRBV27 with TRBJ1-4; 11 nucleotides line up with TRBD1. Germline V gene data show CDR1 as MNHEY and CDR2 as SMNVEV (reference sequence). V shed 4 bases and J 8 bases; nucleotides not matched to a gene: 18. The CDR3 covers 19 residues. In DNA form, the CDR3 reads TGTGCCAGCAGTTCGCGCTGGACAGGGGGCGCTTTAGGAAACGAAAAACTGTTTTTT. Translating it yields CASSSRWTGGALGNEKLFF.